The clone carrying this TCR beta chain was found a few times. The antigen is not known. Unique molecular identifiers were present on the cDNA, which also gained a universal primer site by template switching. MiXCR, applied by TCRdb to the 5' RACE reads, yields one record per CDR3 protein. This repertoire shows more than 400,000 distinct CDR3 sequences, approximately 16% found once; its top ten account for around 0.4%. This sample stems from a study of identical twins. Study-level findings and limits: Excess sharing between twins was weaker in beta out-of-frame sequences. Without tracking the same donors, conclusions rested on cross-sectional statistical analysis.

Germline assignment: CDR1 LNHDA and CDR2 SQIVND (reference sequence). This CDR3 comprises 15 residues. The V and J ends lost 5 bases and 5 bases, in that order; junction bases with no gene match: 4. This sample was shared with a second study, whose subject was yellow fever vaccine responses in identical twins. Per that paper: Reportedly, the response of twins' T cells to the vaccine seemed partly convergent, partly personalized.

Sequencing was done on a sample of CD4+ T cells sorted from blood. The sequence was collected from a woman under 30 in good health. The chain carries TRBV19 and TRBJ2-2; TRBD1 agrees at 11 bases. The CDR3 reads CASSGQGALTGELFF. CDR3 DNA: TGTGCCAGTAGTGGACAGGGGGCGCTTACCGGGGAGCTGTTTTTT. Filled out from reference TRBV19 and TRBJ2-2, the complete variable domain reads DGGITQSPKYLFRKEGQNVTLSCEQNLNHDAMYWYRQDPGQGLRLIYYSQIVNDFQKGDIAEGYSVSREKKESFPLTVTSAQKNPTAFYLCASSGQGALTGELFFGEGSRLTVL.